The 10 T cell receptor beta chains given below trace back to one sample, sequenced in a study of beta chain features in type 1 diabetes. The sequenced template was cDNA made from the entire isolated RNA. Sequencing used immunoSEQ multiplex PCR; TCRdb keeps in-frame clones, though not all of them. Among some 150,000 clones listed, roughly a tenth were seen once. Sequencing was carried out using central memory CD4+ T cells from blood. These receptors came from a man between 18 and 29 years old in good health.

This clone was seen ten or more times. The gene calls are TRBV7-2 and TRBJ2-1; TRBD2 aligns across 7 bases. J lost 9 bases, V lost 5 bases, and 13 bases had no gene match. This CDR3 spans 15 amino acids. The germline V gene has CDR1 SGHTA and CDR2 FQGNSA. The CDR3, as DNA: TGTGCCAGCAGCCTATCGGGACCGGGAGGCAGTGAGCAGTTCTTC. It is translated as CASSLSGPGGSEQFF.

This clone was found many times. The chain couples TRBV15 to TRBJ2-3; weak D call: TRBD2 (6 bases). Trimming took off 2 bases at V and 0 bases at J, with 9 bases between the two ends. CDR1 and CDR2 from the germline V gene are LNHNV and YYDKDF (reference sequence). The CDR3 totals 15 residues. The CDR3 nucleotides are TGTGCCACCAGCAGACGGGGGTCTAGCACAGATACGCAGTATTTT. The encoded protein is CATSRRGSSTDTQYF.

This clone has a count of ten or more. The genes are TRBV30 and TRBJ2-1, with D possibly TRBD2 on 7 matching bases. This CDR3 has 17 residues. Germline values: CDR1 GTSNPN, CDR2 SVGIG (reference sequence). Trimming removed 2 bases at V and 3 bases at J, with 20 bases between. This CDR3 is CAWSKRMAGDIYNEQFF. The CDR3 DNA is TGTGCCTGGAGTAAACGGATGGCGGGGGACATCTACAATGAGCAGTTCTTC.

This clone has just a few counts. This rearrangement joins TRBV2 to TRBJ2-7; TRBD1 matches 7 bases. Germline loops: CDR1 SNHLY, CDR2 FYNNEI. The CDR3 runs to 15 residues. After removal of 8 bases from V and 4 bases from J, the junction contained 14 bases not matched to a gene. The CDR3 loop is CASRWGQNPTYEQYF. CDR3 in DNA: TGTGCCAGCCGTTGGGGACAGAATCCCACTTACGAGCAGTACTTC.

This clone was recorded a few times. V and J are TRBV29-1 and TRBJ2-7, with 8 positions matching TRBD2. The CDR3 sequence is 14 residues long. Germline lookup yields CDR1 SQVTM and CDR2 ANQGSEA. Trimming removed 7 bases from V and 1 base from J; junction bases left unmatched: 9. Here the CDR3 DNA reads TGCAGCGCCCGGGGCGGGGGGTCTTCCTACGAGCAGTACTTC. Translating it yields CSARGGGSSYEQYF.

This rearrangement joins TRBV19 to TRBJ1-5; D is perhaps TRBD1 (5 bases). Germline CDR1 reads LNHDA; CDR2 reads SQIVND (reference sequence). The CDR3 totals 15 residues. The germline V and J ends were trimmed by 3 bases and 1 base, with 10 bases remaining between them. The chain's CDR3 is CASSMGRVSNQPQHF. CDR3 nucleotide sequence: TGTGCCAGTAGTATGGGCAGGGTCAGCAATCAGCCCCAGCATTTT.

This clone was counted a few times. The V call is TRBV9, the J call TRBJ2-2; D possibly corresponds to TRBD2 (7 bases). This CDR3 region has 17 residues. Germline values: CDR1 SGDLS, CDR2 YYNGEE. V lost 0 bases, J lost 1 base, and 13 bases lay in between. For the CDR3, the DNA is TGTGCCAGCAGCGTAGCGAAGGGGGAGGGGAACACCGGGGAGCTGTTTTTT. Translating it yields CASSVAKGEGNTGELFF.

The V call is TRBV7-3, the J call TRBJ2-1; 16 bases map to TRBD2. Unmatched junction bases numbered 7, after V lost 1 base and J lost 7 bases. The length of the CDR3 is 18 residues. Germline values: CDR1 SGHTA, CDR2 FQGTGA. Here the CDR3 reads CASSLIGTSGGAGNEQFF. The CDR3 region has the DNA TGTGCCAGCAGCTTAATCGGGACTAGCGGGGGGGCTGGAAATGAGCAGTTCTTC.

This clone was observed a few times. This chain connects TRBV6-6 to TRBJ2-1; 9 nucleotides line up with TRBD2. Germline V gene sequence: CDR1 MNHNY, CDR2 SVGAGI (reference sequence). Unmatched junction bases numbered 11, after V lost 4 bases and J lost 7 bases. The CDR3 runs 16 residues. CDR3 nucleotide sequence: TGTGCCAGCAGTTCCCCGGGGCGGGGGGGCCGAAATGAGCAGTTCTTC. Translation gives CASSSPGRGGRNEQFF.

The genes are TRBV11-2 and TRBJ2-3; tentatively, D is TRBD1 (5 bases). The germline V gene has CDR1 SGHAT and CDR2 FQNNGV. Trimming took 3 bases from V and 14 from J, leaving 12 bases between them. The CDR3 runs 11 residues. CDR3 region: CASSFSRDGYF. Written as DNA, the CDR3 is TGTGCCAGCAGCTTCAGCAGGGATGGGTATTTT.